This T cell receptor beta chain was obtained from a study of blood T cell repertoires in COVID-19. At the level of the study: Researchers got acute and convalescent COVID-19 samples from the United States, Italy and Spain. Sources were T cells, B-cell-depleted T cells, or PBMCs; the material itself was cDNA or gDNA.

Original data processing: It was from reference gene primer amplification that nucleated cell counts were estimated. Method: immunoSEQ multiplex PCR; TCRdb's copy keeps in-frame clones and lacks some. From that table come the V and J calls and clone size; the DNA was used to work out D and trimming. Among about 180,000 clones, 81% were seen once, and the ten largest hold about 10%. The Seattle patients, enrolled during active infection, were followed longitudinally. The germline CDR1 and CDR2 sequences are MNHEY and SVGAGI. This CDR3 is built from 16 residues. V was pared by 4 bases and J by 0 bases, with 16 bases between.

V gene TRBV6-5 combines with J gene TRBJ2-7; perhaps TRBD2 as D (5 bases). The sequence was obtained from a woman at least 80 years old with COVID-19, enrolled during active disease. The sequenced sample consisted of peripheral blood. The CDR3 DNA is TGTGCCAGCAGTTCCCCCCGGCGGGTGGGCTCCTACGAGCAGTACTTC. It is translated as CASSSPRRVGSYEQYF.